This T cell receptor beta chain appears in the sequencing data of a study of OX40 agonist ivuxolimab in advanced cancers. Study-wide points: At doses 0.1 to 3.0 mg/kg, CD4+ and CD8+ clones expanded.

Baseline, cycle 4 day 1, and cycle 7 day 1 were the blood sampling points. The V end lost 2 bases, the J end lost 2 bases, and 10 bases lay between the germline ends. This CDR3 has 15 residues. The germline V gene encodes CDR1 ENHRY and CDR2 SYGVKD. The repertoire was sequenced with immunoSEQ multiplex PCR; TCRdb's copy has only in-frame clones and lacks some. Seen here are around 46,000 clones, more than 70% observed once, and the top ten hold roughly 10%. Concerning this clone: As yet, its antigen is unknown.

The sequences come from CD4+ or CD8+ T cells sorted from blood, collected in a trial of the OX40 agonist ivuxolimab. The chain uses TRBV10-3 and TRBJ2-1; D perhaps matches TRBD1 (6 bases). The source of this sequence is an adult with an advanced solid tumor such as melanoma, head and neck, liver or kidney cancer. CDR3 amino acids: CAISELRDTYNEQFF. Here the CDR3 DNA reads TGTGCCATCAGTGAGCTCCGGGACACCTACAATGAGCAGTTCTTC.